This TCR beta chain was identified in a study of PD-L1 blockade in urothelial cancer (dated by TCRdb to the late 2010s). The study in broad terms: Therapy was started in about 2014 for all patients, and atezolizumab 1,200 mg was administered intravenously every 3 weeks. Twenty-five of 29 patients were identified as males with urothelial cancer of bladder origin, and a prior smoking history was reported by 18 of 29 patients. Patients had an ECOG performance status of 0 or 1 and had received between 0 and 3 prior chemotherapy regimens. Blood samples were analyzed 3 weeks after the start of treatment (second dose) and 6 weeks after the start of treatment. A median of roughly 140,000 T cells and some 82,000 unique TCRs was obtained from blood samples, and a median clonality of around 0.08 was observed. An exploratory multi-omic analysis was conducted of the somatic, immune and clinical correlates of response to PD-L1 blockade with atezolizumab in urothelial cancer. Pretreatment tumor samples, along with matched peripheral blood serially collected before and after atezolizumab treatment, were subjected to TCR sequencing. Durable clinical benefit was defined as progression-free survival longer than 6 months, and TCR features were also tested against progression-free and overall survival. In the same patients who had TCR sequencing, pretreatment tumors also underwent whole exome sequencing and RNA sequencing. Durable clinical benefit was achieved by nine patients and was not achieved by 20 patients. Approximately 30 patients had pretreatment blood TCR-seq, roughly 24 had at least one posttreatment blood collection, and roughly 24 had tumor TCR-seq. What the study reported, not specific to this receptor: Greater expansion of tumor-associated TCR clones in peripheral blood 3 weeks after the start of treatment was observed in patients with durable benefit (n of about 20, p = 0.022). Because of the small sample size (n of about 30) and the many exploratory analyses performed, the results are intended to be regarded as hypothesis-generating. Improved progression-free and overall survival was associated with having pretreatment peripheral blood TCR clonality below the median.

CDR1 and CDR2, per the germline V gene, are SGHDN and FVKESK. Including the terminal cysteine and phenylalanine, the CDR3 comprises 12 residues. Just CDR3 DNA is preserved here, 36 bases in frame from base 1. V is shortened by 1 base, J by 4 bases, and the region joining them spans 5 bases. The sample's time point label, in plain terms: pretreatment peripheral blood. A cohort of 25 to 35 patients with locally advanced or metastatic urothelial carcinoma, treated at Memorial Sloan Kettering on a trial protocol, was included. Peripheral blood mononuclear cells were collected pretreatment and during treatment, at between 1 and 8 total time points per patient. The Qiagen DNeasy Blood extraction kit was used to purify genomic DNA from total PBMCs and tumor samples. PBMCs were collected pretreatment and during treatment, and were isolated and stored as previously described. Synthetic TCR analog templates were spiked into each PCR to estimate absolute template abundance from read counts. The immunoSEQ assay used bias-controlled V and J gene primers to amplify TCRbeta CDR3 regions from genomic DNA. Sequencing of rearranged TCRbeta segments was performed at approximately 20X coverage. The authors' analysis ran thus. Clustering was used to correct sequencing errors, and CDR3s were annotated against IMGT so that V, D and J genes could be assigned. Out-of-frame and stop-codon sequences were excluded, and only productive TCRbeta rearrangements were used in downstream analyses. Clonality was computed as one minus Shannon entropy normalized by the log of the number of unique productive sequences. Fisher's exact test with Benjamini-Hochberg correction, using a cutoff of adjusted p below 0.01, was how clones that differed between time points or between blood and tumor were identified. TCRdb holds this immuneACCESS table with in-frame rearrangements only. Some clones are missing; in checked studies, unresolved V genes explain under half, and the rest has no known cause. V and J calls plus clone size are reproduced from that table; the DNA served to infer D and trimming. The sample yields roughly 130,000 clones; roughly 80% were counted once. About 2.9% of the sample rests with the top ten.

A word on this clone: This receptor's antigen is unknown. Base qualities are not provided; no much larger clone lies one nucleotide away.

Sequenced here: PBMCs, sampled around atezolizumab (anti-PD-L1) treatment. This chain joins TRBV14 to TRBJ2-7; the D gene assignment is ambiguous. The receptor was isolated from a man aged 45-65 years with urothelial cancer. The CDR3 has the sequence CASSQVLYEQYF. The sequenced DNA: TGTGCCAGCAGCCAAGTACTTTACGAGCAGTACTTC.